Reported below is one T cell receptor (beta chain). What it binds is unknown. V lost 4 bases and J lost 4, with 17 bases in between. CDR1 is KGHSH and CDR2 is LQKENI in the germline V gene. The CDR3 sequence is 16 residues long. The data stem from a study of shared clonotypes between healthy human individuals. Notes on the study in general: A generally larger estimated richness was seen in naive subsets than in memory subsets. When compared with the clonotypes that were shared by all four sorted-subset donors, the non-shared clonotypes turned out to have lower generation probabilities.

Template for every sorted-subset replicate PCR totaled approximately 0.2 ug DNA, about 30,000 T cell genomes. In the study's own analysis: Sequence data from immunoSEQ were junction-only and lacked quality scores; consequently, filtering differed. Measured with immunoSEQ multiplex PCR; TCRdb has only the in-frame clones, and not every one. The DNA was the basis for D and trimming; V, J and clone size are from that table. This table holds 2.3 million or so clones, 93% found once. This sequence joins TRBV18 and TRBJ2-1; a possible D gene is TRBD1 (8 bases). This receptor was identified in a man between 18 and 35 years old in good health. Some clones in this sample may be carry-over from other donors' samples. The sample taken for sequencing was naive CD4+ T cells from PBMCs. Noted subset: CD45RA+ positively selected. The CDR3 loop is CASSQQGGSFYNEQFF. Here the CDR3 DNA reads TGTGCCAGCTCACAACAGGGGGGGAGCTTTTACAATGAGCAGTTCTTC.